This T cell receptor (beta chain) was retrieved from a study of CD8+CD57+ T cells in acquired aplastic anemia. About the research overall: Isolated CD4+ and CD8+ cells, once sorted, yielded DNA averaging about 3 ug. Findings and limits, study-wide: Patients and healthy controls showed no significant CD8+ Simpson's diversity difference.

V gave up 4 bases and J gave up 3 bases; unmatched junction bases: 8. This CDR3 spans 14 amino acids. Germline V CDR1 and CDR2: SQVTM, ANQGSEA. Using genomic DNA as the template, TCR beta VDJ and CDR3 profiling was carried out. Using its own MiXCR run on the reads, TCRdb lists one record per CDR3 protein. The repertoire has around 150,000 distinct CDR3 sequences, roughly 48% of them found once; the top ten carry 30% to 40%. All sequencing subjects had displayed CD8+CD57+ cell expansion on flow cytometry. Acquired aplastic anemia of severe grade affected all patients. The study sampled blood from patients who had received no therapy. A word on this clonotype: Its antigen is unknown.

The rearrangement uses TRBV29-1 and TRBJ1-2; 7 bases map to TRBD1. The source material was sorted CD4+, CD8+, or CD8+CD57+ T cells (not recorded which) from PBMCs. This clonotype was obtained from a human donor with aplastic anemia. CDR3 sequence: CSVAMRGPDYGYTF. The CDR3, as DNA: TGCAGCGTTGCGATGAGGGGGCCTGACTATGGCTACACCTTC.